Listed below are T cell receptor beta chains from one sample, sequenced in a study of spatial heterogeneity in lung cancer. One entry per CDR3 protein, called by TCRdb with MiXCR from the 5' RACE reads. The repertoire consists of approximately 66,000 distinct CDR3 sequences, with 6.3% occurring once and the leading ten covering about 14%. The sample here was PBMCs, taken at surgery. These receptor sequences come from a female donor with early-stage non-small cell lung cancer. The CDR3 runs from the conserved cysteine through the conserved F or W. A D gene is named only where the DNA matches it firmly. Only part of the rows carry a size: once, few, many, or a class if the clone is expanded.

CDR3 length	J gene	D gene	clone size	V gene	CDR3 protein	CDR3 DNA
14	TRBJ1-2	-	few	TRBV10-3	CAINRDLANYGYTF	TGTGCCATCAACAGGGACCTCGCTAACTATGGCTACACCTTC
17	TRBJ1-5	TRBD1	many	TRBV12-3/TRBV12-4	CASSLTDRVRSNQPQHF	TGTGCCAGCAGTTTAACGGACAGGGTGAGGAGCAATCAGCCCCAGCATTTT
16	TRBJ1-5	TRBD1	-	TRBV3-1	CASRQGVRPSNQPQHF	TGTGCCAGCAGGCAGGGGGTAAGGCCTAGCAATCAGCCCCAGCATTTT
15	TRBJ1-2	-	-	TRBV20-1	CSADPGAGGRLGYTF	TGCAGTGCTGATCCCGGGGCAGGTGGGCGGCTTGGCTACACCTTC
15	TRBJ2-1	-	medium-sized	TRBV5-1	CASSLGGASYNEQFF	TGCGCCAGCAGCTTGGGAGGGGCCTCCTACAATGAGCAGTTCTTC
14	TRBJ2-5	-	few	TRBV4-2	CASSQDQGGETQYF	TGTGCCAGCAGCCAAGATCAGGGAGGAGAGACCCAGTACTTC
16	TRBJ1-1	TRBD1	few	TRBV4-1	CASSQGKGTGRTEAFF	TGCGCCAGCAGCCAAGGAAAAGGGACAGGGAGGACTGAAGCTTTCTTT
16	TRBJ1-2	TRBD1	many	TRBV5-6	CASSPWDRGPYYGYTF	TGTGCCAGCAGCCCCTGGGACAGGGGACCATACTATGGCTACACCTTC
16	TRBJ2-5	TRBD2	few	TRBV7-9	CASSSAGLAGAETQYF	TGTGCCAGCAGCTCCGCCGGACTAGCGGGAGCAGAGACCCAGTACTTC
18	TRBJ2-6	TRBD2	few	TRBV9	CASSVGTGTSSGANVLTF	TGTGCCAGCAGCGTAGGGACCGGGACTAGCTCTGGGGCCAACGTCCTGACTTTC
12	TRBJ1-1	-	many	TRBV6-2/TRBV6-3	CASSYGGGRAFF	TGTGCCAGCAGTTACGGTGGAGGACGAGCTTTCTTT
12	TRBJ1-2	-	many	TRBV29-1	CSVVSDIYGYTF	TGCAGCGTTGTTTCGGACATCTATGGCTACACCTTC
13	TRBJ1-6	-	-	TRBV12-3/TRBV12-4	CASSLIGGSPLHF	TGTGCCAGCAGTTTAATTGGAGGTTCACCCCTCCACTTT
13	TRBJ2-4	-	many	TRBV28	CASSRPGENIQYF	TGTGCCAGCAGTAGGCCAGGGGAAAACATTCAGTACTTC
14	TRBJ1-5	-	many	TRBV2	CASSSGTLSSAQHF	TGTGCCAGCAGTTCCGGGACCCTAAGTTCGGCCCAGCATTTT
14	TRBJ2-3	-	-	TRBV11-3	CASSIAGPTDTQYF	TGTGCCAGCAGCATAGCCGGCCCCACAGATACGCAGTATTTT